This T cell receptor (beta chain) appears in the sequencing data of a study of post-analysis software for immune sequencing data. Study-wide background: In terms of disease course, relapsing-remitting, secondary progressive and progressive-relapsing multiple sclerosis were included.

Of note for this clonotype: Its antigen is unknown.

Regarding the study as a whole: People with multiple sclerosis had a significantly lower normalized Chao1 diversity than controls did. TRBV segments more frequent in patients than in controls numbered roughly 5 and included TRBV5-6, TRBV5-1 and TRBV20-1.

Included in the TCR beta cDNA libraries were unique molecular identifiers. TCRdb reanalysed the PCR reads using MiXCR and keeps one entry per CDR3 protein. This table holds roughly 570,000 distinct CDR3 sequences, under 40% found once. The CDR3 totals 15 residues. CDR1 MNHEY and CDR2 SMNVEV come from the germline V gene (reference sequence). Sequencing was carried out using blood. This sequence was found in a girl aged 2 to 17 with multiple sclerosis. The rearrangement joins TRBV27 to TRBJ2-7; perhaps TRBD2 as D (6 bases). The last part of the DNA fits TRBJ2-5 better; the J call may be wrong. As DNA, the CDR3 is TGTGCCAGCAGTCCCCGCCGGGGGACTGAGGAGACCCAGTACTTC. Protein sequence: CASSPRRGTEETQYF.